This entry features one T cell receptor beta chain sequence. Method: immunoSEQ multiplex PCR; TCRdb's copy keeps in-frame clones and lacks some. The profile shows fewer than 250,000 clones, roughly 90% of them singletons. The sample is drawn from a study of blood T cell repertoires in COVID-19. Trimming shortened V by 4 bases and J by 2 bases, and 13 bases separated the two germline ends. CDR3 length: 14 residues. Germline CDR1 SGDLS, CDR2 YYNGEE. This rearrangement joins TRBV9 to TRBJ2-7; D is unresolved. The sequence was obtained from a man aged 60-69 years who had recovered from COVID-19. Sequenced material: peripheral blood. CDR3 loop: CASSPAAIPYEQYF. CDR3 sequence (DNA): TGTGCCAGCAGCCCCGCTGCTATCCCCTACGAGCAGTACTTC. The full variable domain, completed using reference TRBV9 and TRBJ2-7, is DSGVTQTPKHLITATGQRVTLRCSPRSGDLSVYWYQQSLDQGLQFLIQYYNGEERAKGNILERFSAQQFPDLHSELNLSSLELGDSALYFCASSPAAIPYEQYFGPGTRLTVT.